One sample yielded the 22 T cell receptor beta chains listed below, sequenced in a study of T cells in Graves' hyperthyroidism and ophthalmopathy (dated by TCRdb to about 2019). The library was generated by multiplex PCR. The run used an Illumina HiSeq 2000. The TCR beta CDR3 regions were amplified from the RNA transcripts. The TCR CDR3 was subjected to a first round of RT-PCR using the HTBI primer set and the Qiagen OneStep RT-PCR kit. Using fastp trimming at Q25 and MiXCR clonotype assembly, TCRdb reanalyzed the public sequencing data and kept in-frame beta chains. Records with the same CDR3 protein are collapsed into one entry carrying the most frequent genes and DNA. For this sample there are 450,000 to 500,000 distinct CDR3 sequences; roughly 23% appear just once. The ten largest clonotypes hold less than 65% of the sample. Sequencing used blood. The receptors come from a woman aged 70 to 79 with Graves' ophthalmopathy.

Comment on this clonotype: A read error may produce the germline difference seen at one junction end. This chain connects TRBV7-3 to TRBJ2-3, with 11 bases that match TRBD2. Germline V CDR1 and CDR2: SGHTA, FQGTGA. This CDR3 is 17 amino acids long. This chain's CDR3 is CVSSSDSGRASTDTQYF. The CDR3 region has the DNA TGTGTCAGCAGCTCCGATAGCGGGAGGGCTAGCACAGATACGCAGTATTTT.

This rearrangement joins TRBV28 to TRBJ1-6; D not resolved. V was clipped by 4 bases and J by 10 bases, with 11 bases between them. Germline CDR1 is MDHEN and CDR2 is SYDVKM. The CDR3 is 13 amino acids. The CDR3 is CASSSVGFSPLHF. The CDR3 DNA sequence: TGTGCCAGCAGTTCAGTCGGTTTCTCACCCCTCCACTTT.

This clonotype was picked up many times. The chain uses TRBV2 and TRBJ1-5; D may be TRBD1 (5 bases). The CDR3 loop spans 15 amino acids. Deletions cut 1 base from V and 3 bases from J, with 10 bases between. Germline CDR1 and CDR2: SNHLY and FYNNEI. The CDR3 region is CASSEGTLPNQPQHF. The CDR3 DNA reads TGTGCCAGCAGTGAAGGGACACTGCCCAATCAGCCCCAGCATTTT.

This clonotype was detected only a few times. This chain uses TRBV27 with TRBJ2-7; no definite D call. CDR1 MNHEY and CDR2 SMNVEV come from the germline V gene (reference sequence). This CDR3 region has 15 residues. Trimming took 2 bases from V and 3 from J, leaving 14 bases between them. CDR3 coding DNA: TGTGCCAGCAGTTTAAGGGCAGGAGCTCTCTACGAGCAGTACTTC. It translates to CASSLRAGALYEQYF.

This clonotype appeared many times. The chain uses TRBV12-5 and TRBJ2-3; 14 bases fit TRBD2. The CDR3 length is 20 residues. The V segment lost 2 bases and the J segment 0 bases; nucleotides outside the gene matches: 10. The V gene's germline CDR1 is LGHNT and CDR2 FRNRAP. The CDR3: CASGLITGLAGDESTDTQYF. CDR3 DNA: TGTGCTAGTGGTTTGATAACGGGACTAGCGGGAGATGAGAGCACAGATACGCAGTATTTT.

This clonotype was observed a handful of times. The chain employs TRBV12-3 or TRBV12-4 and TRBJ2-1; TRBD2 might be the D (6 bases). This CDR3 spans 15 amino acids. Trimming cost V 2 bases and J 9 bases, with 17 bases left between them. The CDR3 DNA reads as TGTGCCAGCAGTTTAAACGGGAGAGCCGCGGCTGAGCAGTTCTTC. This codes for CASSLNGRAAAEQFF.

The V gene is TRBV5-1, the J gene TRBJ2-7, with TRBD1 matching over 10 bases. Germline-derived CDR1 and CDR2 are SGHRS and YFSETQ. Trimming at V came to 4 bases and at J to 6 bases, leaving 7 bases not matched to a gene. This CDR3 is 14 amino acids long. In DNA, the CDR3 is TGCGCCAGCAGCACCGGGACAGGGGAGGCCGAGCAGTACTTC. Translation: CASSTGTGEAEQYF. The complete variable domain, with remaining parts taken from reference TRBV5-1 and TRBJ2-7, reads KAGVTQTPRYLIKTRGQQVTLSCSPISGHRSVSWYQQTPGQGLQFLFEYFSETQRNKGNFPGRFSGRQFSNSRSEMNVSTLELGDSALYLCASSTGTGEAEQYFGPGTRLTVT.

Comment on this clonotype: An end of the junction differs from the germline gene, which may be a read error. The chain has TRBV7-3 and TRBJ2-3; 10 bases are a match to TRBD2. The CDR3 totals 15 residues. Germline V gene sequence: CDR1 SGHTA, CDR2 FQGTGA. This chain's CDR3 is CASSRTSGYTDMQYF. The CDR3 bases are TGTGCCAGCAGCCGGACTAGCGGATACACAGATATGCAGTATTTT.

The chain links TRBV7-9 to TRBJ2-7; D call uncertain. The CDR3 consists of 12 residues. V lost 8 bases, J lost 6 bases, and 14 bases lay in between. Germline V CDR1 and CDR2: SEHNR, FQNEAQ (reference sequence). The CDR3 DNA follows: TGTGCCAGCGAAGGTGGCCCCTCCGAGCAGTACTTC. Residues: CASEGGPSEQYF.

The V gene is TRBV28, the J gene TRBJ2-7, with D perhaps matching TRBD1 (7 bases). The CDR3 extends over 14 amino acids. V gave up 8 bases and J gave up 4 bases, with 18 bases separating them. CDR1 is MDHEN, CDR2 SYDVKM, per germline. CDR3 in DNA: TGTGCCAGCGGGCGACAGGGCGGAGGGTACGAGCAGTACTTC. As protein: CASGRQGGGYEQYF. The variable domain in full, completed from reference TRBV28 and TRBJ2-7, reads DVKVTQSSRYLVKRTGEKVFLECVQDMDHENMFWYRQDPGLGLRLIYFSYDVKMKEKGDIPEGYSVSREKKERFSLILESASTNQTSMYLCASGRQGGGYEQYFGPGTRLTVT.

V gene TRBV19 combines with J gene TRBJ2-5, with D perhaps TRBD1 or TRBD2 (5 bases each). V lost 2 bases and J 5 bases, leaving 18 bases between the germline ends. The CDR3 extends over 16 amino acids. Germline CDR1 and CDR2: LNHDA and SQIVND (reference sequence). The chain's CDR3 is CASSILPGPTTETQYF. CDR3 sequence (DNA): TGTGCCAGTAGTATACTTCCGGGACCCACCACGGAGACCCAGTACTTC.

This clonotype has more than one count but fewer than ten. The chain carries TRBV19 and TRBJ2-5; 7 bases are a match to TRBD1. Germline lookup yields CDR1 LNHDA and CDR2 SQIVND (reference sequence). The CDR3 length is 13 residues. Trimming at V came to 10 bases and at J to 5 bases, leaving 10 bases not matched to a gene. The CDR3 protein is CAISDRPGETQYF. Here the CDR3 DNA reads TGTGCCATTTCGGACAGGCCGGGCGAGACCCAGTACTTC.

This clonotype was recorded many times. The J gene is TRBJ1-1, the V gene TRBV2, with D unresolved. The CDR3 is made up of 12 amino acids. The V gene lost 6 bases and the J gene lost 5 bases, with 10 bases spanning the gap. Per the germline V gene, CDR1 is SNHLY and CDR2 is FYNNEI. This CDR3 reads CASSIQRTEAFF. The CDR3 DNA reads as TGTGCCAGCAGCATACAGAGAACTGAAGCTTTCTTT.

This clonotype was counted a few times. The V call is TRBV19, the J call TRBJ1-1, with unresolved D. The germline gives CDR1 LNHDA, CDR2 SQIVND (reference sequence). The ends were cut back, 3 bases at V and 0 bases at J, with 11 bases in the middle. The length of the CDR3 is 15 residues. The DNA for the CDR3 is TGTGCCAGTAGTATTCGGCGGCAGCTGAACACTGAAGCTTTCTTT. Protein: CASSIRRQLNTEAFF.

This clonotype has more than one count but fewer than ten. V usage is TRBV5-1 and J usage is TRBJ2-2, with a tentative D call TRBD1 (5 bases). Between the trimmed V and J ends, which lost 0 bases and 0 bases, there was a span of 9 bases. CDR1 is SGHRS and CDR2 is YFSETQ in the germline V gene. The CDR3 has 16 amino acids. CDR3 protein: CASSLVRTTNTGELFF. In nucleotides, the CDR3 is TGCGCCAGCAGCTTGGTACGGACAACGAACACCGGGGAGCTGTTTTTT.

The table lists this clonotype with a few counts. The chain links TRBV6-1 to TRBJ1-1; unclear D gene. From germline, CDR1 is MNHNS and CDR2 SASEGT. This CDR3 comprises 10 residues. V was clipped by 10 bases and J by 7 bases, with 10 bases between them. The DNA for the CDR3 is TGTGCCACCGGATCCCGTGAAGCTTTCTTT. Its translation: CATGSREAFF.

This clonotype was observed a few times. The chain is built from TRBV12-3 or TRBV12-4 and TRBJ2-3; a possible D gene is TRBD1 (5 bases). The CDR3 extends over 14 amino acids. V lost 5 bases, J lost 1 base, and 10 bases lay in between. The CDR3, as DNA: TGTGCCAGCAGTCGGACAACACGCACAGATACGCAGTATTTT. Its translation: CASSRTTRTDTQYF.

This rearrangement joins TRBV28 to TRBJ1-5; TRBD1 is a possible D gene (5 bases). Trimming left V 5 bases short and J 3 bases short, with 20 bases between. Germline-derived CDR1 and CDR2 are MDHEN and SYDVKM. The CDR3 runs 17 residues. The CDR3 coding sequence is TGTGCCAGCAGTAAGGTTTCTGAGGGAGGGACCAATCAGCCCCAGCATTTT. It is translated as CASSKVSEGGTNQPQHF.

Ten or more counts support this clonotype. This chain's CDR3 is CATTGEPNEQYF. CDR3 in DNA: TGTGCCACCACAGGGGAGCCCAACGAGCAGTACTTC. The chain is built from TRBV6-1 and TRBJ2-7, with TRBD1 matching over 7 bases. V gave up 10 bases and J gave up 5 bases; unmatched junction bases: 8. CDR1 is MNHNS and CDR2 is SASEGT in the germline V gene. The CDR3 extends over 12 amino acids.

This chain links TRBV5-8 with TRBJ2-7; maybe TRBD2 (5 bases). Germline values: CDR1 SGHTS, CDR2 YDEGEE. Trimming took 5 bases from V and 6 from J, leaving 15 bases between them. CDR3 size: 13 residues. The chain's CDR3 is CASSFSEGFEQYF. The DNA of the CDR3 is TGTGCCAGCAGTTTCAGCGAGGGATTCGAGCAGTACTTC. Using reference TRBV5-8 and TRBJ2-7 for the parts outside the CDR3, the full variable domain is EAGVTQSPTHLIKTRGQQATLRCSPISGHTSVYWYQQALGLGLQFLLWYDEGEERNRGNFPPRFSGRQFPNYSSELNVNALELEDSALYLCASSFSEGFEQYFGPGTRLTVT.

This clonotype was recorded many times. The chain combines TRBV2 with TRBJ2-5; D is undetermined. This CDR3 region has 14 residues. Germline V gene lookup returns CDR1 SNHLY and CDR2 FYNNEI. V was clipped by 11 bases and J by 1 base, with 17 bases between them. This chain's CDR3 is CACALRLFQETQYF. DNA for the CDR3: TGTGCCTGCGCACTGCGGTTGTTCCAAGAGACCCAGTACTTC.

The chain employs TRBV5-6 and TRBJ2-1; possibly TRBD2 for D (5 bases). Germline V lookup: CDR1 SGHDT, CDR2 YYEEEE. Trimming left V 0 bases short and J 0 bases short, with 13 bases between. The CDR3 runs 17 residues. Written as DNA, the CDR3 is TGTGCCAGCAGCTTGGCGGCGACGGGGAGCTCCTACAATGAGCAGTTCTTC. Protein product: CASSLAATGSSYNEQFF.